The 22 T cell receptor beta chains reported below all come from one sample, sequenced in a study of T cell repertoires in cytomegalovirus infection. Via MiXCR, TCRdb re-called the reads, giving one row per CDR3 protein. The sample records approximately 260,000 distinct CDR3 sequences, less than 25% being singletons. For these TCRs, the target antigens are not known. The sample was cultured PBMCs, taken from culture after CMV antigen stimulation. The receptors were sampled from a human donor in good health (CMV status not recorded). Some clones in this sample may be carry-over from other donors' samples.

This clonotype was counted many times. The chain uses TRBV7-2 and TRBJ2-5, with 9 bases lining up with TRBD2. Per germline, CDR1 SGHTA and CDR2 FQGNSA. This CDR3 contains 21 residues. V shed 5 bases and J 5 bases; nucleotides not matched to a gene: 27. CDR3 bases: TGTGCCAGCAGCCTCCGGTTGGCGGGAGGGCCTCGTAGGGGACCAGGGGAGACCCAGTACTTC. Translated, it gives CASSLRLAGGPRRGPGETQYF.

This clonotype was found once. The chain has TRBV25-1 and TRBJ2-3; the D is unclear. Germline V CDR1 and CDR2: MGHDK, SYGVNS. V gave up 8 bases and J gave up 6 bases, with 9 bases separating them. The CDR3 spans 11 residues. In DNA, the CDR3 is TGTGCCAGCCCTCCGCCGGATACGCAGTATTTT. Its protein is CASPPPDTQYF.

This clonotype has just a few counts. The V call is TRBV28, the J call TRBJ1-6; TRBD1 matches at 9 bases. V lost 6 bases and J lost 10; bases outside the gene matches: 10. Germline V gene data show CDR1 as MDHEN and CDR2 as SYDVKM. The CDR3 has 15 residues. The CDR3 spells CASSLQGASGSPLHF. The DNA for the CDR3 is TGTGCCAGCAGCCTACAGGGGGCGAGTGGATCACCCCTCCACTTT.

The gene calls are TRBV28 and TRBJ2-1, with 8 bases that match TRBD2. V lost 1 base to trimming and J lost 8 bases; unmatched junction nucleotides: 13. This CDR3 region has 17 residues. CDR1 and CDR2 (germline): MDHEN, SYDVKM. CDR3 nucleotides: TGTGCCAGCAGTTTATCCCACGCGGGGGGACGGAGGGATGAGCAGTTCTTC. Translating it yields CASSLSHAGGRRDEQFF.

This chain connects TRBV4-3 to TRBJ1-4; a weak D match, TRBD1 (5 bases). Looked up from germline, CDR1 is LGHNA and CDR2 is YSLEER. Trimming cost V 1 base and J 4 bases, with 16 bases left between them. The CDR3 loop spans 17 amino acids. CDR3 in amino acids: CASSQGPFGGNNEKLFF. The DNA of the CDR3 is TGCGCCAGCAGCCAAGGACCCTTTGGGGGAAATAATGAAAAACTGTTTTTT.

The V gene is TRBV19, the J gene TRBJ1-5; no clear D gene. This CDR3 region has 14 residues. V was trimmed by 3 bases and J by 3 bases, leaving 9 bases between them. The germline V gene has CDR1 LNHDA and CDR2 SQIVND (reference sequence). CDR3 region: CASSIIGVNQPQHF. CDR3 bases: TGTGCCAGTAGTATCATCGGAGTCAATCAGCCCCAGCATTTT.

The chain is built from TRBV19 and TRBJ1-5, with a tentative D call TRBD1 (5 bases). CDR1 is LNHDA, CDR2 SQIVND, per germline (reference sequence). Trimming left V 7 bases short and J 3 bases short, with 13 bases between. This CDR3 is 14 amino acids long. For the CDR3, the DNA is TGTGCCAGTACCTTTGGAGGGGTCAATCAGCCCCAGCATTTT. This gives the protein CASTFGGVNQPQHF.

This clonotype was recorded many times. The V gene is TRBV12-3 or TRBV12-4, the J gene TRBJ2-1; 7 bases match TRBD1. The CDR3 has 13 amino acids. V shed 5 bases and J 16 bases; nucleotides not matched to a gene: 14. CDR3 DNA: TGTGCCAGCAGTGCCACCGGGACAGATTTGATCTTCTTC. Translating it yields CASSATGTDLIFF.

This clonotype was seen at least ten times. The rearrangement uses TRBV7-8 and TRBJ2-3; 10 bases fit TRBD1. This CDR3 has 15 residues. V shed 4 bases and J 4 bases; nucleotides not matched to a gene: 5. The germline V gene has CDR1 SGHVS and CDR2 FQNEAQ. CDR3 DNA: TGTGCCAGCAGCTCGGGACAGGGGAAGGCAGATACGCAGTATTTT. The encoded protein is CASSSGQGKADTQYF. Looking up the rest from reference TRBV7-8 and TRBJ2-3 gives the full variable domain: GAGVSQSPRYKVAKRGQDVALRCDPISGHVSLFWYQQALGQGPEFLTYFQNEAQLDKSGLPSDRFFAERPEGSVSTLKIQRTQQEDSAVYLCASSSGQGKADTQYFGPGTRLTVL.

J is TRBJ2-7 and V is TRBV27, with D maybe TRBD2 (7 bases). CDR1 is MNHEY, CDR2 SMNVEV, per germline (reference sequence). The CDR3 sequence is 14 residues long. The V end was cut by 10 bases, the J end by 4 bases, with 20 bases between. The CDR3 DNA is TGTGCCACAAGTAAGGGGGAGGGGAGATACGAGCAGTACTTC. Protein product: CATSKGEGRYEQYF.

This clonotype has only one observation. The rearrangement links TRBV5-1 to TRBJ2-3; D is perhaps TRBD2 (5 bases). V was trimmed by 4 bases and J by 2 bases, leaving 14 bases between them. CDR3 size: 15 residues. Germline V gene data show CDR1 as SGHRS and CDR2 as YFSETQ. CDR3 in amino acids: CASSVDPTTTDTQYF. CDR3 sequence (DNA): TGCGCCAGCAGCGTAGATCCGACTACCACAGATACGCAGTATTTT.

Here the CDR3 DNA reads TGTGCCAGCAGCCATTTAGCGGGAGGCAGTGGGAATGAGCAGTTCTTC. This translates into CASSHLAGGSGNEQFF. This rearrangement joins TRBV12-3 or TRBV12-4 to TRBJ2-1; 10 nucleotides agree with TRBD2. Trimming cost V 6 bases and J 7 bases; bases outside gene matches: 12. This CDR3 is built from 16 residues.

The CDR3 sequence is CASNGRGMGNQPQHF. The CDR3 nucleotides are TGTGCCAGCAATGGTAGGGGTATGGGCAATCAGCCCCAGCATTTT. The genes are TRBV6-1 and TRBJ1-5; possibly TRBD1 for D (5 bases). CDR1 MNHNS and CDR2 SASEGT come from the germline V gene. The CDR3 covers 15 residues. V gave up 7 bases and J gave up 2 bases, with 15 bases separating them.

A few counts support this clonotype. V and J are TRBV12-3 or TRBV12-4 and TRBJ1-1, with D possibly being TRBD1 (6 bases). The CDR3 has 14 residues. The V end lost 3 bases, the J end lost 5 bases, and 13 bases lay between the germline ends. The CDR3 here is CASSFRQGSTEAFF. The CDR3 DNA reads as TGTGCCAGCAGTTTTAGGCAGGGGAGTACTGAAGCTTTCTTT.

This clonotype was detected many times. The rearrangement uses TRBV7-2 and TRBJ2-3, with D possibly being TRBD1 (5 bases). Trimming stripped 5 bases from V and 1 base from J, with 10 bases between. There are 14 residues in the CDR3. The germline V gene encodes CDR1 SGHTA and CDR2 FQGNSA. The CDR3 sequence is CASSPRDGTDTQYF. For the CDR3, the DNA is TGTGCCAGCAGCCCCAGGGATGGCACAGATACGCAGTATTTT.

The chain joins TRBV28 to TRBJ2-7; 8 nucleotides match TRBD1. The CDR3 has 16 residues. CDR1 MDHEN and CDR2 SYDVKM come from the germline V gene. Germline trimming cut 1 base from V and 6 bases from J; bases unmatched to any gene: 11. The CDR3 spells CASSLSGGVSLGEQYF. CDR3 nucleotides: TGTGCCAGCAGTTTATCAGGGGGCGTCTCTTTGGGCGAGCAGTACTTC.

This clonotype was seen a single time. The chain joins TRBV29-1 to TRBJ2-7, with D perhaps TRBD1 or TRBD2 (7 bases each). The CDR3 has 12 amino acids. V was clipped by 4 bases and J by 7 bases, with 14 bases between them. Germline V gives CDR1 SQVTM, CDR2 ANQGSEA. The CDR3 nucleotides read TGCAGCGTTGGGGAGGGGGCGGGGGAGCAGTACGTC. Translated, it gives CSVGEGAGEQYV.

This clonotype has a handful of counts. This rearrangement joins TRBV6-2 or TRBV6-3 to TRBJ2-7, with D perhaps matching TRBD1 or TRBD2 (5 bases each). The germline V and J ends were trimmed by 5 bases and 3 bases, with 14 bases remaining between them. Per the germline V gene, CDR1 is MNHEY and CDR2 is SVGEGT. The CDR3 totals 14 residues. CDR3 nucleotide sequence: TGTGCCAGCAGTCGAGGGGCCTGGAACTACGAGCAGTACGTC. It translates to CASSRGAWNYEQYV.

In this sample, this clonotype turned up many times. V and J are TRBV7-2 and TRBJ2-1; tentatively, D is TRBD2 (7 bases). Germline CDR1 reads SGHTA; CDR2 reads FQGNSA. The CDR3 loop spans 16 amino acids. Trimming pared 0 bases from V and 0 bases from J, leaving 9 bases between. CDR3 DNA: TGTGCCAGCAGCTTAGCGGGAGGGGGCTCCTACAATGAGCAGTTCTTC. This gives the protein CASSLAGGGSYNEQFF.

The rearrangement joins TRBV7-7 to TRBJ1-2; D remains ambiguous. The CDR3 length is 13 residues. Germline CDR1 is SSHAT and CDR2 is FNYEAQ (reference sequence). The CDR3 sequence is CEKPWQANYGYTF. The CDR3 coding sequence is TGTGAAAAACCGTGGCAGGCTAACTATGGCTACACCTTC.

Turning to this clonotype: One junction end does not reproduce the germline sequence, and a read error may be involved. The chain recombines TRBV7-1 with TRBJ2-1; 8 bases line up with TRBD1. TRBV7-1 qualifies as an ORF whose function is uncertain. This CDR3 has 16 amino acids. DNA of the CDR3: TGTACCAGCAGCTCACCCCTTTGGACAGGGCACAATGAGCAGTTCTTC. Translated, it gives CTSSSPLWTGHNEQFF.

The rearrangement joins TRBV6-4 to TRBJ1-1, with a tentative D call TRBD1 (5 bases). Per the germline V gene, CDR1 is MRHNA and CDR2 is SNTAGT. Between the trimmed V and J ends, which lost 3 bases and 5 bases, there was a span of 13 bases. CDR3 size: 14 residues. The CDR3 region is CASSDWGTNTEAFF. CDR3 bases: TGTGCCAGCAGTGATTGGGGGACTAATACTGAAGCTTTCTTT.